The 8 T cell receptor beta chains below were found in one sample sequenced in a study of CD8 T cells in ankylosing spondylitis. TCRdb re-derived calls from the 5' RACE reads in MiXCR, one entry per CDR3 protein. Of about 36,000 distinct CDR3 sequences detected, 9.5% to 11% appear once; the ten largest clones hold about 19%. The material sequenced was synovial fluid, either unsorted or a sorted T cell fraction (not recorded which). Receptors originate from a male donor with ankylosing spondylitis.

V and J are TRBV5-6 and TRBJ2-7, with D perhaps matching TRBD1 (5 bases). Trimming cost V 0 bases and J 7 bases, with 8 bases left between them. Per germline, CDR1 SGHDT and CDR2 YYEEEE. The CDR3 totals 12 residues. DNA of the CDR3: TGTGCCAGCAGCTTGGAGGCAGGGGAGCAGTACTTC. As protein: CASSLEAGEQYF.

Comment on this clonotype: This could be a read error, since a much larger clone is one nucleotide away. CDR3 bases: TGCGCCAGGAGCCCGGACAGTTCCTACGAGCAGTACTTC. It is translated as CARSPDSSYEQYF. The chain carries TRBV5-1 and TRBJ2-7; D perhaps matches TRBD1 (6 bases). This CDR3 has 13 amino acids. The germline V and J ends were trimmed by 8 bases and 1 base, with 13 bases remaining between them. In germline, CDR1 is SGHRS, CDR2 YFSETQ.

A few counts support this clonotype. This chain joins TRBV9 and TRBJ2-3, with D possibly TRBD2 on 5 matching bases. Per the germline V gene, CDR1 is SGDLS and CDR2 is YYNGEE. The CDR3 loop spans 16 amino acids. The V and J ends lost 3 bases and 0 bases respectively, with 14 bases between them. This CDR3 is CASSAEGLLSTDTQYF. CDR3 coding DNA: TGTGCCAGCAGCGCCGAAGGACTTCTTAGCACAGATACGCAGTATTTT.

The CDR3 is CATSDLNNQPQHF. The CDR3 DNA reads TGTGCCACCAGTGATTTGAACAATCAGCCCCAGCATTTT. The V call is TRBV24-1, the J call TRBJ1-5; D ambiguous. The CDR3 consists of 13 residues. V was shortened by 0 bases and J by 3 bases, with 2 bases between the two germline ends. CDR1 is KGHDR and CDR2 is SFDVKD in the germline V gene.

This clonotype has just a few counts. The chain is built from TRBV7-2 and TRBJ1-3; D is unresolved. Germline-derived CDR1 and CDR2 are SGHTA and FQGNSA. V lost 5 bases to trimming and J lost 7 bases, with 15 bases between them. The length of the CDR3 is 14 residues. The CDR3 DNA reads TGTGCCAGCAGCCCATATATACTCGGGAACACCATATATTTT. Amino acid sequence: CASSPYILGNTIYF.

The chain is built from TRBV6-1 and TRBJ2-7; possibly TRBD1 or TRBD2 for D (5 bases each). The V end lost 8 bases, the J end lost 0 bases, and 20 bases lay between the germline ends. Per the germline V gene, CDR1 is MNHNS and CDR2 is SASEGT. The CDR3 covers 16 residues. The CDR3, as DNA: TGTGCCAGCTCGGGGTGGGACCGCATTAACTCCTACGAGCAGTACTTC. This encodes CASSGWDRINSYEQYF.

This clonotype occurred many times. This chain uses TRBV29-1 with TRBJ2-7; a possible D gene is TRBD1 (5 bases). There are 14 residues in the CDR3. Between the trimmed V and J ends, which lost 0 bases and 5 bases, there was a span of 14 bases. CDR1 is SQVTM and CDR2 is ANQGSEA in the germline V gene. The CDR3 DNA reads TGCAGCGTTGAAGATCTTCAGGGTAGCAACGAGCAGTACTTC. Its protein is CSVEDLQGSNEQYF.

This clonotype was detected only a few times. CDR3 DNA: TGTGCCAGCAGTCGAGGGGACGAGCAGTACTTC. It codes for CASSRGDEQYF. The V gene is TRBV28, the J gene TRBJ2-7; D may correspond to TRBD1 or TRBD2 (5 bases each). Germline loops: CDR1 MDHEN, CDR2 SYDVKM. Between the trimmed V and J ends, which lost 5 bases and 5 bases, there was a span of 7 bases. This CDR3 spans 11 amino acids.